The rows below give T cell receptor beta chains drawn from one sample of a study of blood T cell repertoires in COVID-19. Profiling relied on immunoSEQ multiplex PCR, and the TCRdb table lists in-frame clones only, not all of them. Found here are some 250,000 clones, about 82% of them singletons; the top ten hold 10% to 15%. Sequenced: peripheral blood. The receptors shown here come from a man older than 75 with acute or convalescent COVID-19. Both conserved end residues are part of each CDR3. The order of the fields is CDR3 DNA, CDR3 protein, D gene, CDR3 length, V gene, J gene, clone size. A D gene is named only where the DNA matches it firmly. Size is omitted from some rows. Given values are once, few, many or a class for expanded clones.

DNA: TGTGCCAGCAGCTTAGGGACAGGGGGATCTAACTATGGCTACACCTTC
CDR3: CASSLGTGGSNYGYTF
D: TRBD1
length: 16
V: TRBV7-8
J: TRBJ1-2
size: few

DNA: TGTGCCAGCAGCTTTCAGGGGACCGGGGCCAACGTCCTGACTTTC
CDR3: CASSFQGTGANVLTF
D: -
length: 15
V: TRBV5-5
J: TRBJ2-6
size: -

DNA: TGTGCCAGTAGTGCACCCGAGGCCCAGGGTGAGGTCTCTGGCTACACCTTC
CDR3: CASSAPEAQGEVSGYTF
D: -
length: 17
V: TRBV19
J: TRBJ1-2
size: -

DNA: TGCGCCAGCAGCCCAGGGGCCGGTGGCTACACCTTC
CDR3: CASSPGAGGYTF
D: -
length: 12
V: TRBV4-3
J: TRBJ1-2
size: -

DNA: TGTGCCAGCACCGAGGGGACAGGGGGAGAGACCCAGTACTTC
CDR3: CASTEGTGGETQYF
D: TRBD1
length: 14
V: TRBV2
J: TRBJ2-5
size: few

DNA: TGTGCCAGCAGTAAATGGACTGATCCTAAAGAGACCCAGTACTTC
CDR3: CASSKWTDPKETQYF
D: -
length: 15
V: TRBV6-2/TRBV6-3
J: TRBJ2-5
size: few

DNA: TGTGCCAGCAGTGTAGGAGGGAGCTCCTATAATTCACCCCTCCACTTT
CDR3: CASSVGGSSYNSPLHF
D: -
length: 16
V: TRBV2
J: TRBJ1-6
size: -

DNA: TGTGCCAGTAGCCCGGGACAGAACTATCCCTACAATGAGCAGTTCTTC
CDR3: CASSPGQNYPYNEQFF
D: TRBD1
length: 16
V: TRBV19
J: TRBJ2-1
size: few

DNA: TGTGCCAGCAGTTACTCGAGGAGTGCTGAGCAGTTCTTC
CDR3: CASSYSRSAEQFF
D: -
length: 13
V: TRBV6-2/TRBV6-3
J: TRBJ2-1
size: once

DNA: TGTGCCAGCAGCCAACCCGGGACAGGGGCCGGGGAGACCCAGTACTTC
CDR3: CASSQPGTGAGETQYF
D: TRBD1
length: 16
V: TRBV3-1/TRBV3-2
J: TRBJ2-5
size: -

DNA: TGTGCCAGCAGGTCCGTTACCAGGAATGAGCAGTTCTTC
CDR3: CASRSVTRNEQFF
D: -
length: 13
V: TRBV6-5
J: TRBJ2-1
size: few

DNA: TGTGCCAGCTGGGGACAGGGGGCTGTCTATGGCTACACCTTC
CDR3: CASWGQGAVYGYTF
D: TRBD1
length: 14
V: TRBV7-2
J: TRBJ1-2
size: -

DNA: TGTGCCAGCAGCCCAGGAGGCAGGAACACTGAAGCTTTCTTT
CDR3: CASSPGGRNTEAFF
D: -
length: 14
V: TRBV5-6
J: TRBJ1-1
size: -

DNA: TGCGCCAGCAGCTTGGGACAGTCTACCGACGAGCAGTACTTC
CDR3: CASSLGQSTDEQYF
D: -
length: 14
V: TRBV5-1
J: TRBJ2-7
size: -

DNA: TGTGCCAGCAGTTTCTCGGGTGCGAACACTGAAGCTTTCTTT
CDR3: CASSFSGANTEAFF
D: -
length: 14
V: TRBV28
J: TRBJ1-1
size: -

DNA: TGCGCCAGCAGCCAGACCTTCCGGAGCGAGAGTTCCTACGAGCAGTACTTC
CDR3: CASSQTFRSESSYEQYF
D: -
length: 17
V: TRBV4-1
J: TRBJ2-7
size: -

DNA: TGTGCCAGCAGTCTCAGTCCCTTTTATGGCTACACCTTC
CDR3: CASSLSPFYGYTF
D: -
length: 13
V: TRBV28
J: TRBJ1-2
size: -

DNA: TGTGCCAGCAGTGGCGGGTCTAATGAAAAACTGTTTTTT
CDR3: CASSGGSNEKLFF
D: -
length: 13
V: TRBV28
J: TRBJ1-4
size: -

DNA: TGTGCCAGCAGTTACTCGGGGAGGACCACTGAAGCTTTCTTT
CDR3: CASSYSGRTTEAFF
D: -
length: 14
V: TRBV6-6
J: TRBJ1-1
size: -

DNA: TGTGCCAGCAGTGTGGGTCAGGGGGCTGGCTACACCTTC
CDR3: CASSVGQGAGYTF
D: TRBD1
length: 13
V: TRBV6-4
J: TRBJ1-2
size: -

DNA: TGTGCCAGCAGTCCCACCAGGGGGAGCTCCTATAATTCACCCCTCCACTTT
CDR3: CASSPTRGSSYNSPLHF
D: TRBD1
length: 17
V: TRBV28
J: TRBJ1-6
size: -

DNA: TGTGCCAGCAGTTCCCCGGACAGGGCCAGGCAGCCCCAGCATTTT
CDR3: CASSSPDRARQPQHF
D: TRBD1
length: 15
V: TRBV6-2/TRBV6-3
J: TRBJ1-5
size: -

DNA: TGCAGCGTTCTGAGGACGAGGGACGGGGAGCTGTTTTTT
CDR3: CSVLRTRDGELFF
D: -
length: 13
V: TRBV29-1
J: TRBJ2-2
size: -

DNA: TGTGCCACCAGTGATACAGGGGGCTATGGCTACACCTTC
CDR3: CATSDTGGYGYTF
D: TRBD1
length: 13
V: TRBV24-1
J: TRBJ1-2
size: -

DNA: TGTGCCAGCAGCCGTCTTACTGAAGCTTTCTTT
CDR3: CASSRLTEAFF
D: -
length: 11
V: TRBV7-2
J: TRBJ1-1
size: few

DNA: TGTGCCAGCAGTTCCCCAGACCCCCGGGACAGTTACGAGCAGTACTTC
CDR3: CASSSPDPRDSYEQYF
D: TRBD1
length: 16
V: TRBV6-5
J: TRBJ2-7
size: -

DNA: TGTGCCAGCAGTTTAGGGGTATCACCCCTCCACTTT
CDR3: CASSLGVSPLHF
D: -
length: 12
V: TRBV6-5
J: TRBJ1-6
size: -

DNA: TGTGCCAGTAGTATCCCACCTCAGGGGGCTTACACCGGGGAGCTGTTTTTT
CDR3: CASSIPPQGAYTGELFF
D: TRBD1
length: 17
V: TRBV19
J: TRBJ2-2
size: -

DNA: TGTGCCAGCAGCCAAGGGGAGCGAAACATTCAGTACTTC
CDR3: CASSQGERNIQYF
D: -
length: 13
V: TRBV14
J: TRBJ2-4
size: -

DNA: TGTGCCAGTAGCCCTGCGTTTAGCAACCAGAGAAACACCATATATTTT
CDR3: CASSPAFSNQRNTIYF
D: -
length: 16
V: TRBV19
J: TRBJ1-3
size: -

DNA: TGTGCCAGCTCCGGGGGGCCCGGGGAGCTGTTTTTT
CDR3: CASSGGPGELFF
D: -
length: 12
V: TRBV11-3
J: TRBJ2-2
size: -

DNA: TGTGCCAGCAGAATGGGGACAGCCCTCGGGGATGAGCAGTTCTTC
CDR3: CASRMGTALGDEQFF
D: TRBD1
length: 15
V: TRBV7-9
J: TRBJ2-1
size: -

DNA: TGTGCCAGCAGCTTGGGCGGGAGGGTCTACAATGAGCAGTTCTTC
CDR3: CASSLGGRVYNEQFF
D: TRBD2
length: 15
V: TRBV5-8
J: TRBJ2-1
size: once

DNA: TGTGCCAGCAGTGATTCCGGGGTGGGCACAGATACGCAGTATTTT
CDR3: CASSDSGVGTDTQYF
D: -
length: 15
V: TRBV2
J: TRBJ2-3
size: -

DNA: TGCGCCAGCAGTGAGTCGACAGGGGGGATCTATGGCTACACCTTC
CDR3: CASSESTGGIYGYTF
D: TRBD1
length: 15
V: TRBV10-1
J: TRBJ1-2
size: -

DNA: TGTGCCAGCAGTAACCTTGACAGGTTTTCACCCCTCCACTTT
CDR3: CASSNLDRFSPLHF
D: -
length: 14
V: TRBV6-5
J: TRBJ1-6
size: -

DNA: TGTGCCAGCACTCAAATGGGAGTTCCAAACACTGAAGCTTTCTTT
CDR3: CASTQMGVPNTEAFF
D: -
length: 15
V: TRBV2
J: TRBJ1-1
size: -

DNA: TGTGCCAGCAGCTCCCTCGGCTATGGCTACACCTTC
CDR3: CASSSLGYGYTF
D: -
length: 12
V: TRBV5-6
J: TRBJ1-2
size: -

DNA: TGTGCCAGCAGCTTACTTGCGGGAGGGACAGATACGCAGTATTTT
CDR3: CASSLLAGGTDTQYF
D: TRBD2
length: 15
V: TRBV7-9
J: TRBJ2-3
size: -

DNA: TGTGCCAGCAGCCCTTCCCGGAACAGGGCGAATGGCTACACCTTC
CDR3: CASSPSRNRANGYTF
D: -
length: 15
V: TRBV7-2
J: TRBJ1-2
size: -

DNA: TGTGCCAGCAGGAGGTTATCGGGAGGCACAGATACGCAGTATTTT
CDR3: CASRRLSGGTDTQYF
D: -
length: 15
V: TRBV27
J: TRBJ2-3
size: -

DNA: TGCGCCAGCAGCTTGGTCTTAGCAGGGGATTACTCCTACGAGCAGTACTTC
CDR3: CASSLVLAGDYSYEQYF
D: -
length: 17
V: TRBV5-1
J: TRBJ2-7
size: -

DNA: TGCGCCAGCAGCTCAACCGGGACTAGCGGGAGAGGGGCAGATACGCAGTATTTT
CDR3: CASSSTGTSGRGADTQYF
D: TRBD2
length: 18
V: TRBV5-1
J: TRBJ2-3
size: -

DNA: TGTGCCAGCTCACACCGGGACAGTAAAGAGACCCAGTACTTC
CDR3: CASSHRDSKETQYF
D: TRBD1
length: 14
V: TRBV18
J: TRBJ2-5
size: -

DNA: TGCAGCGTTGATCCGGGACAGCAAGAGACCCAGTACTTC
CDR3: CSVDPGQQETQYF
D: TRBD1
length: 13
V: TRBV29-1
J: TRBJ2-5
size: -

DNA: TGTGCCAGCAGTCGTAGGGACTCTGTTAGCAATCAGCCCCAGCATTTT
CDR3: CASSRRDSVSNQPQHF
D: -
length: 16
V: TRBV6-6
J: TRBJ1-5
size: -

DNA: TGTGCCAGCAGCCCTTCGGCTAGCGGGGGGCAGGAGACCCAGTACTTC
CDR3: CASSPSASGGQETQYF
D: TRBD2
length: 16
V: TRBV9
J: TRBJ2-5
size: -

DNA: TGTGCCAGCTCACCGTGGGGGGGCTATGGCTACACCTTC
CDR3: CASSPWGGYGYTF
D: -
length: 13
V: TRBV18
J: TRBJ1-2
size: -